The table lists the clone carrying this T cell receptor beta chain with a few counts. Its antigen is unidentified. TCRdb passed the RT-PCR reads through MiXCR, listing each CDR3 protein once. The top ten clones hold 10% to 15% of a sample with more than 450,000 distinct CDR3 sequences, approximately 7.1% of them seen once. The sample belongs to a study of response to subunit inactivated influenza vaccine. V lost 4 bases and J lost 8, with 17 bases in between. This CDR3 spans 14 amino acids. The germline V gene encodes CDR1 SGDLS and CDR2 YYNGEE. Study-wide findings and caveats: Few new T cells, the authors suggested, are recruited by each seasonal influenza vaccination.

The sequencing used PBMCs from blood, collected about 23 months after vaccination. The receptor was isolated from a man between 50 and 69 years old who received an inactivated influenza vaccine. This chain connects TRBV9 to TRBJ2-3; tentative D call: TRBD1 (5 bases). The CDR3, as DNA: TGTGCCAGCAGCCCCCAGGGCAGCCGAATTACGCAGTATTTT. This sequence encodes CASSPQGSRITQYF.